A single sample is the source of the 7 T cell receptor beta chains below, sequenced in a study of shared clonotypes between healthy human individuals. Sequenced by immunoSEQ multiplex PCR; TCRdb stores in-frame clones only, minus some. The sample includes over a million clones, about 80% of them seen just once. What was sequenced was memory CD4+ T cells from PBMCs. Documented subset: CD45RA-negative fraction. The receptor source for this set is a man younger than 35 in good health. Some clones in this sample may be carry-over from other donors' samples.

V usage is TRBV11-2 and J usage is TRBJ2-4; D not certain. Germline V gene lookup returns CDR1 SGHAT and CDR2 FQNNGV. The CDR3 has 14 residues. Trimming took 5 bases from V and 1 from J, leaving 9 bases between them. CDR3 DNA sequence: TGTGCCAGCAGCCCAGACCTTGCCAAAAACATTCAGTACTTC. It codes for CASSPDLAKNIQYF.

On this clone: Different DNA sequences within this sample yield the same CDR3. This rearrangement joins TRBV11-2 to TRBJ1-2, with D hard to call. The length of the CDR3 is 12 residues. The germline V gene encodes CDR1 SGHAT and CDR2 FQNNGV. The V end was cut by 1 base, the J end by 4 bases, with 4 bases between. The CDR3, as DNA: TGTGCCAGCAGCTTAGGGGGCTATGGCTACACCTTC. Translating it yields CASSLGGYGYTF.

As concerns this clone: This specimen includes other DNA sequences encoding the same CDR3. The CDR3 DNA sequence: TGCGCCAGCAGCCCGAGAGGCGACACCGGGGAGCTGTTTTTT. It codes for CASSPRGDTGELFF. J is TRBJ2-2 and V is TRBV5-1, with D uncertain. Germline V lookup: CDR1 SGHRS, CDR2 YFSETQ. V was pared by 4 bases and J by 3 bases, with 10 bases between. The CDR3 totals 14 residues. Drawing the rest from reference TRBV5-1 and TRBJ2-2, the complete variable domain is KAGVTQTPRYLIKTRGQQVTLSCSPISGHRSVSWYQQTPGQGLQFLFEYFSETQRNKGNFPGRFSGRQFSNSRSEMNVSTLELGDSALYLCASSPRGDTGELFFGEGSRLTVL.

This clone was counted between two and nine times. V gene TRBV18 combines with J gene TRBJ2-7, with 11 positions matching TRBD2. The CDR3 sequence is 13 residues long. Trimming at V came to 5 bases and at J to 3 bases, leaving 0 bases not matched to a gene. In germline, CDR1 is KGHSH, CDR2 LQKENI. This CDR3 is CASSGTSGYEQYF. DNA of the CDR3: TGTGCCAGCTCAGGGACTAGCGGCTACGAGCAGTACTTC.

The rearrangement joins TRBV2 to TRBJ1-5; the D gene is possibly TRBD1 (5 bases). Germline lookup yields CDR1 SNHLY and CDR2 FYNNEI. There are 13 residues in the CDR3. Trimming took 6 bases from V and 5 from J, leaving 11 bases between them. CDR3 DNA sequence: TGTGCCAGCAGCCGGGACTCCCATCAGCCCCAGCATTTT. Its translation: CASSRDSHQPQHF.

The chain carries TRBV11-2 and TRBJ1-5, with 7 bases that match TRBD1. V trimming: 3 bases; J trimming: 0 bases; junction bases outside the gene matches: 2. This CDR3 contains 15 residues. Germline V gene data show CDR1 as SGHAT and CDR2 as FQNNGV. CDR3 amino acids: CASSLTGFSNQPQHF. The CDR3 DNA reads as TGTGCCAGCAGCTTGACAGGGTTTAGCAATCAGCCCCAGCATTTT.

The V call is TRBV7-2, the J call TRBJ2-1; TRBD1 matches 8 bases. CDR1 is SGHTA and CDR2 is FQGNSA in the germline V gene. The CDR3 has 15 residues. The trim removed 5 bases at V and 7 bases at J, leaving 10 bases unmatched. The chain's CDR3 is CASSPRTGSVNEQFF. CDR3 nucleotides: TGTGCCAGCAGCCCCCGGACAGGGTCGGTGAATGAGCAGTTCTTC.